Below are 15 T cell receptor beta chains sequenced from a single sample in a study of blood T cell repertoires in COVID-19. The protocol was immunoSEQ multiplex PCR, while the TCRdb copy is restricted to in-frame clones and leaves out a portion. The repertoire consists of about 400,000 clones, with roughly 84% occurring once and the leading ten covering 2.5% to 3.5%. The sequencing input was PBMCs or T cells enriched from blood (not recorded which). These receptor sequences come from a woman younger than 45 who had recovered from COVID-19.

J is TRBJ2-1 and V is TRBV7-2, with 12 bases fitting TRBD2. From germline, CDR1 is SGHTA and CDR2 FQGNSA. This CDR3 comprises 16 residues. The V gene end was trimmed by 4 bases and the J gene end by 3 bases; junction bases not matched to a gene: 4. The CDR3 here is CASSYTLAGGYNEQFF. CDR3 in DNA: TGTGCCAGCAGCTATACACTAGCGGGGGGCTACAATGAGCAGTTCTTC.

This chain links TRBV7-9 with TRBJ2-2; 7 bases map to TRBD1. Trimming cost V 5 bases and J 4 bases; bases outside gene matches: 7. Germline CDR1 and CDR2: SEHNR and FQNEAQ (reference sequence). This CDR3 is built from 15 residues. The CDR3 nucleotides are TGTGCCAGCAGCCCGGGACAGTCGGGCACCGGGGAGCTGTTTTTT. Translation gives CASSPGQSGTGELFF.

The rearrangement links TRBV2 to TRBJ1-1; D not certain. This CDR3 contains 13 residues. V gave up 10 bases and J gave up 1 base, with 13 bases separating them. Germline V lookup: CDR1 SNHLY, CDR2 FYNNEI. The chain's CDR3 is CAILFVSNTEAFF. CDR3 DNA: TGTGCCATCTTGTTTGTATCGAACACTGAAGCTTTCTTT.

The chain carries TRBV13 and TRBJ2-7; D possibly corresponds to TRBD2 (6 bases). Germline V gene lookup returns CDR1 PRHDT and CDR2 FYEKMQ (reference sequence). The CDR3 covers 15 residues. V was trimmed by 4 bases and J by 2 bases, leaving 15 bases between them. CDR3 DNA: TGTGCCAGCAGCTGGGGGGTGGGAGGAACCTACGAGCAGTACTTC. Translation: CASSWGVGGTYEQYF. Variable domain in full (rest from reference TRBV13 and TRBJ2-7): AAGVIQSPRHLIKEKRETATLKCYPIPRHDTVYWYQQGPGQDPQFLISFYEKMQSDKGSIPDRFSAQQFSDYHSELNMSSLELGDSALYFCASSWGVGGTYEQYFGPGTRLTVT.

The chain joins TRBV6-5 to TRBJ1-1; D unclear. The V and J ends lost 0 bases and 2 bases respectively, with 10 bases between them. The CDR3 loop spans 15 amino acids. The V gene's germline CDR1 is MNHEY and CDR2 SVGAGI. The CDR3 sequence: CASSYSYEGNTEAFF. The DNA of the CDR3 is TGTGCCAGCAGTTACTCGTACGAGGGCAACACTGAAGCTTTCTTT.

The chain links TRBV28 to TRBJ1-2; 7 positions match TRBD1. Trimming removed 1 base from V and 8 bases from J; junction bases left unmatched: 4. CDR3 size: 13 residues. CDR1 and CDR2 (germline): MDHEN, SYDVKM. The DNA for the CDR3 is TGTGCCAGCAGTTTATCCGCAGGGGGAGGCTACACCTTC. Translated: CASSLSAGGGYTF.

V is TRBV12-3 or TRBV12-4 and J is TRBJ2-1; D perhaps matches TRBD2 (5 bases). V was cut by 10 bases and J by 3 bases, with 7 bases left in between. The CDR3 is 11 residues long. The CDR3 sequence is CAIGLYNEQFF. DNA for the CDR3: TGTGCCATCGGACTCTACAATGAGCAGTTCTTC.

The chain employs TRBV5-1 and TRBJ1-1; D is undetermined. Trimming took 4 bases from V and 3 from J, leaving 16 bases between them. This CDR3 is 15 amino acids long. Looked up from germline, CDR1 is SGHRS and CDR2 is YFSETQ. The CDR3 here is CASSHPSGSHTEAFF. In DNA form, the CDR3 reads TGCGCCAGCAGCCATCCCTCGGGAAGCCACACTGAAGCTTTCTTT.

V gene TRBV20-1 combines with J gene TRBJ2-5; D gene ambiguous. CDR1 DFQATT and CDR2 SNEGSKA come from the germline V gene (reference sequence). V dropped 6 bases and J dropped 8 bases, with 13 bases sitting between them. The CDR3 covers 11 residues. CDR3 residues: CSATQIPTQYF. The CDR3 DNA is TGCAGTGCAACACAGATACCCACCCAGTACTTC.

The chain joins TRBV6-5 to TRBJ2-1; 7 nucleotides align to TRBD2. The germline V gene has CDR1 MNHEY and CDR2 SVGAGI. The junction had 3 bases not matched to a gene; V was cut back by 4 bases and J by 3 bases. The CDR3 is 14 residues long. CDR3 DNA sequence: TGTGCCAGCAGTTGGCTAGCGGTCTACAATGAGCAGTTCTTC. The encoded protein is CASSWLAVYNEQFF.

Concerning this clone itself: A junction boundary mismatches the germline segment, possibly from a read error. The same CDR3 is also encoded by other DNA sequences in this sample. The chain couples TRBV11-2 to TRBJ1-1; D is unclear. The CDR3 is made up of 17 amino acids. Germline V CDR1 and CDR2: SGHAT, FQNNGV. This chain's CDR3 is CASSLVGVTYPNTEAFF. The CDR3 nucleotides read TGTGCCAGCAGCTTAGTAGGAGTTACATACCCCAACACTGAAGCCTTCTTT.

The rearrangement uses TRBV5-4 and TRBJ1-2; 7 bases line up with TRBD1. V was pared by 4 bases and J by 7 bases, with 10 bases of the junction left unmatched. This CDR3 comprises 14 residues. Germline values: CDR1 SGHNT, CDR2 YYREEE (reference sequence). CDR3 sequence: CASSRPGQNSGYTF. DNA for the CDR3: TGTGCCAGCAGCCGACCGGGACAGAACAGTGGCTACACCTTC.

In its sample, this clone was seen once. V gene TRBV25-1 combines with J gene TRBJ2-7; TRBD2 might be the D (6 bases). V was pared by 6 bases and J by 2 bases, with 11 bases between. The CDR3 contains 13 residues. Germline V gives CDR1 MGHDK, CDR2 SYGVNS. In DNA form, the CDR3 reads TGTGCCAGCAGGGGGACGGGAGCCTACGAGCAGTACTTC. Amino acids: CASRGTGAYEQYF.

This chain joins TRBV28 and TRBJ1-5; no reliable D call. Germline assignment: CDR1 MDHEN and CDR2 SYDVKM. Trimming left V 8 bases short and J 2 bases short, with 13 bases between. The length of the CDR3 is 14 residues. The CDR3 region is CASRGGAGNQPQHF. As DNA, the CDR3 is TGTGCCAGCCGCGGTGGTGCGGGCAATCAGCCCCAGCATTTT.

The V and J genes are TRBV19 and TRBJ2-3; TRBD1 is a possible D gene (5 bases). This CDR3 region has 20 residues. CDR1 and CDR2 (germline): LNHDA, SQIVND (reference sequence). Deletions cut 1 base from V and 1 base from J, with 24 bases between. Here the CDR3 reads CASSIVLRGFEGRGTDTQYF. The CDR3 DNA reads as TGTGCCAGTAGTATAGTTTTAAGGGGTTTCGAAGGTCGGGGCACAGATACGCAGTATTTT.